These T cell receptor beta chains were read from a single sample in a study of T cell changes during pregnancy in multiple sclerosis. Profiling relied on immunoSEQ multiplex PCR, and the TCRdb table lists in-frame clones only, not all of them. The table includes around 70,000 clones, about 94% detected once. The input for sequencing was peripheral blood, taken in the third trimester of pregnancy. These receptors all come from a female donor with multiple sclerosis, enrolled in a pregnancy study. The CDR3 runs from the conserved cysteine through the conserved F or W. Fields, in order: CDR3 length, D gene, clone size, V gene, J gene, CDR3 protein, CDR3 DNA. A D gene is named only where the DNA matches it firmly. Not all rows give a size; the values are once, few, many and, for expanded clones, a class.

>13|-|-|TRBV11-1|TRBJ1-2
CASSLDGVGGYTF
TGTGCCAGCAGCTTAGATGGAGTAGGCGGCTACACCTTC
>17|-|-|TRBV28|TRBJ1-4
CASSPDPTRGSYEKLFF
TGTGCCAGCAGTCCAGACCCAACCAGGGGTTCCTATGAAAAACTGTTTTTT
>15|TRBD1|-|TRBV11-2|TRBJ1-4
CASSPRPGSGGKLFF
TGTGCCAGCAGCCCCCGCCCGGGATCAGGGGGAAAACTGTTTTTT
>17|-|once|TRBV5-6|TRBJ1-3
CASSFSVGDRGRNTIYF
TGTGCCAGCAGCTTCTCGGTGGGGGACCGGGGGAGAAACACCATATATTTT
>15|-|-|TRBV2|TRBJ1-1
CASSDGGIRFTEAFF
TGTGCCAGCAGTGACGGCGGGATACGATTCACTGAAGCTTTCTTT
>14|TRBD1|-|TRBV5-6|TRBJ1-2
CASRRTGADYGYTF
TGTGCCAGCAGGAGAACAGGGGCGGACTATGGCTACACCTTC
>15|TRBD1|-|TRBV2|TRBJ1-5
CASRSVPGQGPPQHF
TGTGCCAGCAGATCCGTCCCGGGACAGGGTCCGCCCCAGCATTTT
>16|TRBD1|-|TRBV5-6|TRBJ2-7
CASSGQGREASYEQYF
TGTGCCAGCAGCGGACAGGGAAGGGAGGCCTCCTACGAGCAGTACTTC
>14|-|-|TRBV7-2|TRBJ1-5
CASSLRDNNQPQHF
TGTGCCAGCAGCCTTCGGGACAACAATCAGCCCCAGCATTTT
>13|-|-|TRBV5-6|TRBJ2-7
CASSFDSDGEQYF
TGTGCCAGCAGCTTTGACTCCGACGGCGAGCAGTACTTC
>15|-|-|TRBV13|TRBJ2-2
CASSLGKTSSGELFF
TGTGCCAGCAGCTTAGGGAAAACTAGCTCCGGGGAGCTGTTTTTT
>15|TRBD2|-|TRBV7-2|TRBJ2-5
CASSLVAGPSETQYF
TGTGCCAGCAGCTTAGTAGCGGGGCCGTCCGAGACCCAGTACTTC
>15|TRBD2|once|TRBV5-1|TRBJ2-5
CASSSGLAGKETQYF
TGCGCCAGCAGCTCGGGACTAGCGGGGAAAGAGACCCAGTACTTC
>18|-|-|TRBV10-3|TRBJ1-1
CAISDLATGPRVNTEAFF
TGTGCCATCAGTGACCTCGCGACAGGTCCCCGCGTGAACACTGAAGCTTTCTTT
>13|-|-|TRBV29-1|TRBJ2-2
CSFGPSGTGELFF
TGCAGCTTTGGCCCCTCCGGCACCGGGGAGCTGTTTTTT
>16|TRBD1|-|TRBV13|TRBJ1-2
CASSHVRRDRDYGYTF
TGTGCCAGCAGCCACGTCAGAAGGGACAGGGACTATGGCTACACCTTC
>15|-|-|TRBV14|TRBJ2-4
CASSPGGKGKNIQYF
TGTGCCAGCAGCCCTGGGGGCAAGGGCAAAAACATTCAGTACTTC
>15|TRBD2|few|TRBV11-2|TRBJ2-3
CASSLGLASTDTQYF
TGTGCCAGCAGCTTGGGACTAGCTAGCACAGATACGCAGTATTTT
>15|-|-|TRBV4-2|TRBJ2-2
CASSQDRGVTGELFF
TGTGCCAGCAGCCAAGACAGGGGCGTCACCGGGGAGCTGTTTTTT
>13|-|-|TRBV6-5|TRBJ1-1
CASSSSSDRGAFF
TGTGCCAGCAGCTCCTCCTCCGACCGGGGAGCTTTCTTT
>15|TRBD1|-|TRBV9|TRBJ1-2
CASSVRQGSNYGYTF
TGTGCCAGCAGCGTGCGACAGGGGAGTAACTATGGCTACACCTTC
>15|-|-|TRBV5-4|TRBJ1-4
CASSHPGQSNEKLFF
TGTGCCAGCAGCCACCCCGGACAGTCTAATGAAAAACTGTTTTTT
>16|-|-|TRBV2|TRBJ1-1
CASRVGAGGVNTEAFF
TGTGCCAGCAGGGTGGGGGCAGGAGGCGTGAACACTGAAGCTTTCTTT
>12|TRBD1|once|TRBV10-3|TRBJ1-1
CATRQGDTEAFF
TGTGCCACAAGACAGGGGGACACTGAAGCTTTCTTT
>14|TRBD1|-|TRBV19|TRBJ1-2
CASSLRGTGRGYTF
TGTGCCAGTAGTCTCCGCGGGACAGGGAGGGGCTACACCTTC
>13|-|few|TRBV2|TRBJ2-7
CASKSGSSYEQYF
TGTGCCAGCAAGAGCGGTAGCTCCTACGAGCAGTACTTC
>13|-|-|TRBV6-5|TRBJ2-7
CASSLIAAEEQYF
TGTGCCAGCAGTTTGATCGCGGCGGAGGAGCAGTACTTC
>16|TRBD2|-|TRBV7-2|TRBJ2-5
CASSLVPSGGQETQYF
TGTGCCAGCAGCTTAGTTCCTAGCGGGGGCCAAGAGACCCAGTACTTC
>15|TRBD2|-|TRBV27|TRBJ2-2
CASSTSGGLSGELFF
TGTGCCAGCAGCACTAGCGGGGGACTAAGCGGGGAGCTGTTTTTT
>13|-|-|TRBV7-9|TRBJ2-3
CASQLGGTDTQYF
TGTGCCAGCCAACTCGGGGGCACAGATACGCAGTATTTT
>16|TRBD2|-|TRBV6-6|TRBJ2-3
CASSQGTSGGFDTQYF
TGTGCCAGCAGCCAGGGGACTAGCGGGGGATTCGATACGCAGTATTTT
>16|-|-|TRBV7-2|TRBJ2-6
CASSLGPGAGGNVLTF
TGTGCCAGCAGCTTAGGTCCAGGGGCTGGGGGCAACGTCCTGACTTTC
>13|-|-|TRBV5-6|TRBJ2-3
CASSLLVTDTQYF
TGTGCCAGCAGCTTACTAGTCACAGATACGCAGTATTTT
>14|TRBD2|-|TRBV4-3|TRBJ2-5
CASSQTSGLETQYF
TGCGCCAGCAGCCAGACTAGCGGATTAGAGACCCAGTACTTC
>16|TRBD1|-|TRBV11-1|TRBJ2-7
CASSFQRTGGTYEQYF
TGTGCCAGCAGCTTCCAAAGGACAGGAGGAACCTACGAGCAGTACTTC
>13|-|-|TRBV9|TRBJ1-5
CASSVGAQQPQHF
TGTGCCAGCAGCGTTGGGGCCCAGCAGCCCCAGCATTTT
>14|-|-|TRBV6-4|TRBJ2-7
CASSPSDGDYEQYF
TGTGCCAGCAGTCCGTCGGACGGGGACTACGAGCAGTACTTC
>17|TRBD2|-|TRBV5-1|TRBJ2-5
CASSPGLAGGPRKTQYF
TGCGCCAGCAGCCCGGGACTAGCGGGGGGGCCCAGAAAGACCCAGTACTTC
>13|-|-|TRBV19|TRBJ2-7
CASSRTVGYEQYF
TGTGCCAGTTCGCGGACAGTCGGCTACGAGCAGTACTTC
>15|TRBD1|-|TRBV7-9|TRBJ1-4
CASSPKDRANEKLFF
TGTGCCAGCAGCCCGAAGGACAGGGCTAATGAAAAACTGTTTTTT
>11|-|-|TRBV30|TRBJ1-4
CAWGTEEKLFF
TGTGCCTGGGGCACAGAGGAAAAACTGTTTTTT